The 17 T cell receptor beta chains presented below share a single source sample, sequenced in a study of siplizumab effects on memory and regulatory T cells. Profiling relied on immunoSEQ multiplex PCR, and the TCRdb table lists in-frame clones only, not all of them. The table records more than 95,000 clones, roughly 92% of them present only once. Sequenced material: Tregs sorted from blood. All receptors come from a human donor in good health.

The rearrangement links TRBV5-1 to TRBJ2-3; 9 nucleotides align to TRBD2. CDR1 and CDR2 (germline): SGHRS, YFSETQ. The V gene end was trimmed by 0 bases and the J gene end by 6 bases; junction bases not matched to a gene: 11. This CDR3 has 17 amino acids. The CDR3 loop reads CASSLDPRGGYSDTQYF. The CDR3 DNA follows: TGCGCCAGCAGCTTGGATCCGCGGGGGGGCTATTCCGATACGCAGTATTTT.

The count of this clone is one. The V gene is TRBV11-2, the J gene TRBJ2-2; 7 bases are shared with TRBD1. The CDR3 runs to 16 residues. Germline CDR1 and CDR2: SGHAT and FQNNGV. The trim removed 5 bases at V and 0 bases at J, leaving 6 bases unmatched. CDR3 sequence: CASSDSGTANTGELFF. The CDR3 bases are TGTGCCAGCAGCGATTCCGGGACAGCGAACACCGGGGAGCTGTTTTTT.

The sample holds one count of this clone. The chain combines TRBV15 with TRBJ1-3; D is perhaps TRBD1 (5 bases). This CDR3 is built from 15 residues. Germline CDR1 and CDR2: LNHNV and YYDKDF (reference sequence). V was trimmed by 3 bases and J by 1 base, leaving 10 bases between them. DNA of the CDR3: TGTGCCACCAGCAGGGCGGGGACTTCTGGAAACACCATATATTTT. It is translated as CATSRAGTSGNTIYF. Complete variable domain (other parts from reference TRBV15 and TRBJ1-3): DAMVIQNPRYQVTQFGKPVTLSCSQTLNHNVMYWYQQKSSQAPKLLFHYYDKDFNNEADTPDNFQSRRPNTSFCFLDIRSPGLGDTAMYLCATSRAGTSGNTIYFGEGSWLTVV.

The chain combines TRBV6-5 with TRBJ1-2; D gene uncertain. Germline V gives CDR1 MNHEY, CDR2 SVGAGI. This CDR3 has 14 amino acids. Trimming took 7 bases from V and 4 from J, leaving 16 bases between them. DNA for the CDR3: TGTGCCAGCACCAAACGAGGGTCTGGCTATGGCTACACCTTC. Translated, it gives CASTKRGSGYGYTF.

The J gene is TRBJ1-3, the V gene TRBV9; D remains ambiguous. Germline-derived CDR1 and CDR2 are SGDLS and YYNGEE. The length of the CDR3 is 15 residues. V lost 3 bases to trimming and J lost 0 bases, with 10 bases between them. In nucleotides, the CDR3 is TGTGCCAGCAGCGCTACTCTGGCCTCTGGAAACACCATATATTTT. Its protein product is CASSATLASGNTIYF.

The V call is TRBV18, the J call TRBJ2-5; a possible D gene is TRBD2 (5 bases). Per the germline V gene, CDR1 is KGHSH and CDR2 is LQKENI. This CDR3 region has 12 residues. V lost 4 bases and J lost 3, with 6 bases in between. The CDR3 region is CASSLGKETQYF. The CDR3 DNA follows: TGTGCCAGCTCACTCGGGAAAGAGACCCAGTACTTC. Looking up the rest from reference TRBV18 and TRBJ2-5 gives the full variable domain: NAGVMQNPRHLVRRRGQEARLRCSPMKGHSHVYWYRQLPEEGLKFMVYLQKENIIDESGMPKERFSAEFPKEGPSILRIQQVVRGDSAAYFCASSLGKETQYFGPGTRLLVL.

The chain links TRBV5-1 to TRBJ2-7; TRBD2 is a possible D gene (6 bases). The germline V and J ends were trimmed by 4 bases and 0 bases, with 14 bases remaining between them. Germline loops: CDR1 SGHRS, CDR2 YFSETQ. The CDR3 is 15 residues long. The DNA of the CDR3 is TGCGCCAGCAGCCGGACCCCGGGAGTCTCCTACGAGCAGTACTTC. The encoded protein is CASSRTPGVSYEQYF.

The chain links TRBV7-3 to TRBJ1-6; D remains unclear. V was trimmed by 8 bases and J by 3 bases, leaving 8 bases between them. Per germline, CDR1 SGHTA and CDR2 FQGTGA. The CDR3 sequence is 13 residues long. The CDR3 coding sequence is TGTGCCAGCGCTGCGGGCTATAATTCACCCCTCCACTTT. It yields the protein CASAAGYNSPLHF.

This clone occurred once. CDR3 region: CASSSRLAGGSYEQYF. The CDR3 DNA reads as TGTGCCAGCAGCTCCCGACTAGCGGGAGGGTCCTACGAGCAGTACTTC. The chain combines TRBV11-2 with TRBJ2-7, with TRBD2 identical over 14 bases. Germline V gives CDR1 SGHAT, CDR2 FQNNGV. Trimming cost V 4 bases and J 1 base; bases outside gene matches: 3. The length of the CDR3 is 16 residues.

The rearrangement joins TRBV7-9 to TRBJ2-7, with TRBD2 matching over 11 bases. The germline gives CDR1 SEHNR, CDR2 FQNEAQ (reference sequence). This CDR3 has 15 residues. Germline trimming cut 5 bases from V and 3 bases from J; bases unmatched to any gene: 6. The CDR3 loop is CASSRTGTSGYEQYF. CDR3 DNA sequence: TGTGCCAGCAGCCGGACCGGGACTAGCGGCTACGAGCAGTACTTC.

Note on this clone: At one end, the junction sequence differs from germline, possibly due to a read error. The rearrangement joins TRBV13 to TRBJ1-1; D gene uncertain. Germline CDR1 PRHDT, CDR2 FYEKMQ (reference sequence). The CDR3 sequence is 13 residues long. The chain's CDR3 is CASSFRVNTETFF. The CDR3 nucleotides are TGTGCCAGCAGCTTTCGAGTGAACACTGAAACTTTCTTT.

The V call is TRBV18, the J call TRBJ2-3; D unclear. The CDR3 covers 13 residues. The V gene's germline CDR1 is KGHSH and CDR2 LQKENI. Trimming stripped 2 bases from V and 4 bases from J, with 7 bases between. The CDR3 DNA sequence: TGTGCCAGCTCACCAAGTTCAGCAGATACGCAGTATTTT. Residues: CASSPSSADTQYF.

This clone was observed a few times. This chain links TRBV7-6 with TRBJ2-2; no firm D call. Germline V gene lookup returns CDR1 SGHVS and CDR2 FNYEAQ. Trimming pared 5 bases from V and 9 bases from J, leaving 10 bases between. This CDR3 has 12 amino acids. CDR3 in DNA: TGTGCCAGCAGCCTAGGGTCTAGGGAGCTGTTTTTT. Translated: CASSLGSRELFF.

This clone was found once. The V call is TRBV6-1, the J call TRBJ2-1, with a weak D call TRBD2 (5 bases). The CDR3 totals 14 residues. Germline assignment: CDR1 MNHNS and CDR2 SASEGT. V lost 5 bases to trimming and J lost 6 bases, with 14 bases between them. The CDR3 region is CASSSVRGVNEQFF. Written as DNA, the CDR3 is TGTGCCAGCAGTTCAGTCCGGGGAGTCAATGAGCAGTTCTTC.

The chain recombines TRBV6-5 with TRBJ2-3, with D unresolved. Germline assignment: CDR1 MNHEY and CDR2 SVGAGI. The CDR3 contains 13 residues. The germline V and J ends were trimmed by 6 bases and 0 bases, with 7 bases remaining between them. The CDR3 nucleotides read TGTGCCAGCAGCAGACTTAGCACAGATACGCAGTATTTT. Its protein is CASSRLSTDTQYF.

The CDR3 DNA is TGTGCCAGCAGTGAATGGAGTGGCTCTGGGGCCAACGTCCTGACTTTC. It yields the protein CASSEWSGSGANVLTF. This chain connects TRBV2 to TRBJ2-6, with unresolved D. Germline loops: CDR1 SNHLY, CDR2 FYNNEI. Trimming removed 2 bases at V and 0 bases at J, with 8 bases between. This CDR3 has 16 amino acids.

V and J are TRBV19 and TRBJ1-3, with TRBD1 matching 7 bases. The V segment lost 5 bases and the J segment 0 bases; nucleotides outside the gene matches: 1. Germline V gives CDR1 LNHDA, CDR2 SQIVND (reference sequence). This CDR3 region has 14 residues. The CDR3 is CASSGTVSGNTIYF. CDR3 in DNA: TGTGCCAGTAGTGGGACAGTCTCTGGAAACACCATATATTTT.